A selection of T cell receptor beta chains follows, all from one sample in a study. MiXCR, run by TCRdb on the RT-PCR reads, gives a single entry per CDR3 protein. This sample has around 700,000 distinct CDR3 sequences, with approximately 15% found just once. Sequenced: memory CD4+ T cells from blood. The receptors were gathered from a female donor in good health, serving as a healthy control. Each CDR3 is given with its conserved first and last residue. The D gene is left open where the match is weak. Clone sizes are given selectively: once, few, many, or a class where the clone is expanded.

size: -
D: -
J: TRBJ1-1
V: TRBV20-1
CDR3: CSLYPGSTEAFF
DNA: TGCAGTCTCTACCCGGGTAGCACTGAAGCTTTCTTT

size: few
D: TRBD1
J: TRBJ2-3
V: TRBV20-1
CDR3: CSAINSGQGSVTQYF
DNA: TGCAGTGCCATAAATTCGGGACAGGGGAGCGTTACGCAGTATTTT

size: -
D: TRBD2
J: TRBJ2-1
V: TRBV4-2
CDR3: CASSQDRGGSGIGYEDEQFF
DNA: TGTGCCAGCAGCCAAGATCGGGGTGGTAGCGGGATCGGGTACGAGGATGAGCAGTTCTTC

size: -
D: -
J: TRBJ2-3
V: TRBV18
CDR3: CASSPLSGDTQYF
DNA: TGTGCCAGCTCACCGCTTTCGGGAGATACGCAGTATTTT

size: few
D: -
J: TRBJ1-1
V: TRBV20-1
CDR3: CSAGQRTEAFF
DNA: TGCAGTGCTGGACAAAGGACTGAAGCTTTCTTT

size: -
D: TRBD2
J: TRBJ2-1
V: TRBV20-1
CDR3: CSARDPARAGGRNEQFF
DNA: TGCAGTGCTAGAGATCCTGCTAGGGCGGGGGGGCGGAATGAGCAGTTCTTC

size: -
D: TRBD1
J: TRBJ2-1
V: TRBV27
CDR3: CASNPRGRWNEQFF
DNA: TGTGCCAGCAACCCCAGGGGGCGATGGAATGAGCAGTTCTTC

size: few
D: -
J: TRBJ2-7
V: TRBV20-1
CDR3: CSASRVSEQYF
DNA: TGCAGTGCTAGCAGGGTGAGCGAGCAGTACTTC

size: many
D: -
J: TRBJ2-1
V: TRBV5-1
CDR3: CASSVLASSSYNEQFF
DNA: TGCGCCAGCAGTGTCCTAGCGTCAAGCTCCTACAATGAGCAGTTCTTC

size: few
D: -
J: TRBJ2-3
V: TRBV2
CDR3: CASGARTDTQYF
DNA: TGTGCCAGTGGGGCTAGGACAGATACGCAGTATTTT

size: -
D: -
J: TRBJ2-1
V: TRBV5-8
CDR3: CASSRTPGTNSYNEQFF
DNA: TGTGCCAGCAGCCGTACTCCCGGGACCAACTCCTACAATGAGCAGTTCTTC

size: many
D: -
J: TRBJ2-4
V: TRBV6-5
CDR3: CASSYGGSYGNIQYF
DNA: TGTGCCAGCAGTTACGGGGGGAGCTACGGAAACATTCAGTACTTC

size: many
D: -
J: TRBJ1-5
V: TRBV11-2
CDR3: CASSADALSNQPQHF
DNA: TGTGCCAGCAGCGCGGACGCCCTTAGCAATCAGCCCCAGCATTTT

size: once
D: -
J: TRBJ2-7
V: TRBV6-2/TRBV6-3
CDR3: CASMRGPYEQYF
DNA: TGTGCCAGCATGCGGGGGCCGTACGAGCAGTACTTC

size: -
D: -
J: TRBJ1-2
V: TRBV11-2
CDR3: CASSVNPGSDSNYGYTF
DNA: TGTGCCAGCAGCGTTAACCCAGGGTCGGATTCTAACTATGGCTACACCTTC

size: -
D: -
J: TRBJ2-5
V: TRBV5-1
CDR3: CASSLASVQETQYF
DNA: TGCGCCAGCAGCTTGGCAAGCGTCCAAGAGACCCAGTACTTC

size: few
D: -
J: TRBJ2-1
V: TRBV3-1
CDR3: CASSQPLGSGGGGSYNEQFF
DNA: TGTGCCAGCAGCCAACCTCTGGGGAGCGGCGGAGGCGGCTCCTACAATGAGCAGTTCTTC

size: few
D: -
J: TRBJ1-1
V: TRBV5-1
CDR3: CASSLQGSDTEAFF
DNA: TGCGCCAGCAGCCTACAGGGTAGTGACACTGAAGCTTTCTTT

size: few
D: -
J: TRBJ2-3
V: TRBV20-1
CDR3: CSAPSQGTDTQYF
DNA: TGCAGTGCTCCGTCACAGGGCACAGATACGCAGTATTTT

size: -
D: TRBD1
J: TRBJ1-2
V: TRBV5-1
CDR3: CASSLLPGQGVSGYTF
DNA: TGCGCCAGCAGCTTGTTACCTGGACAGGGGGTTTCTGGCTACACCTTC

size: -
D: -
J: TRBJ1-1
V: TRBV2
CDR3: CASSVYSGSTEAFF
DNA: TGTGCCAGCAGTGTTTACAGCGGGAGCACTGAAGCTTTCTTT

size: -
D: -
J: TRBJ1-4
V: TRBV7-2
CDR3: CASSPLGRDNEKLFF
DNA: TGTGCCAGCAGCCCCCTAGGACGGGATAATGAAAAACTGTTTTTT

size: -
D: TRBD1
J: TRBJ1-4
V: TRBV5-1
CDR3: CASSLVGQGVEKLFF
DNA: TGCGCCAGCAGCTTGGTGGGACAGGGTGTTGAAAAACTGTTTTTT

size: many
D: -
J: TRBJ2-7
V: TRBV20-1
CDR3: CSARVVRGEQYF
DNA: TGCAGTGCTAGAGTCGTAAGGGGCGAGCAGTACTTC

size: many
D: -
J: TRBJ1-6
V: TRBV6-5
CDR3: CASSYFPGTLGSPLHF
DNA: TGTGCCAGCAGTTACTTCCCAGGGACCCTAGGCTCACCCCTCCACTTT

size: few
D: TRBD1
J: TRBJ2-7
V: TRBV13
CDR3: CASRRNNRGSVYEQYF
DNA: TGTGCCAGCAGGCGGAACAACAGGGGTTCCGTATACGAGCAGTACTTC

size: many
D: -
J: TRBJ1-3
V: TRBV4-1
CDR3: CASSLGSRSGNTIYF
DNA: TGCGCCAGCAGCCTGGGGAGCCGATCTGGAAACACCATATATTTT

size: few
D: -
J: TRBJ1-1
V: TRBV11-2
CDR3: CASSQIGSTEAFF
DNA: TGTGCCAGCAGCCAAATTGGGAGTACTGAAGCTTTCTTT

size: -
D: TRBD1
J: TRBJ1-4
V: TRBV7-6
CDR3: CASSLWSMGTGVEKLFF
DNA: TGTGCCAGCAGCTTATGGAGTATGGGGACAGGGGTGGAAAAACTGTTTTTT

size: few
D: -
J: TRBJ1-6
V: TRBV18
CDR3: CASSPMTGEFNPLHF
DNA: TGTGCCAGCTCACCAATGACAGGAGAATTCAATCCCCTCCACTTT

size: few
D: TRBD2
J: TRBJ2-7
V: TRBV28
CDR3: CASRIAGGVWEQYF
DNA: TGTGCCAGCAGGATAGCGGGAGGTGTCTGGGAGCAGTACTTC

size: few
D: TRBD1
J: TRBJ2-4
V: TRBV5-1
CDR3: CASSLGGQSRIQYF
DNA: TGCGCCAGCAGCTTGGGGGGACAGAGCAGAATTCAGTACTTC

size: many
D: -
J: TRBJ2-3
V: TRBV29-1
CDR3: CSAVAVSTDTQYF
DNA: TGCAGCGCAGTAGCGGTTAGCACAGATACGCAGTATTTT

size: few
D: TRBD2
J: TRBJ2-5
V: TRBV2
CDR3: CASKLAGETQYF
DNA: TGTGCCAGCAAATTAGCGGGGGAGACCCAGTACTTC

size: -
D: -
J: TRBJ1-1
V: TRBV20-1
CDR3: CSARDTRSGGTEAFF
DNA: TGCAGTGCTAGAGATACACGATCCGGGGGGACTGAAGCTTTCTTT

size: many
D: TRBD1
J: TRBJ2-7
V: TRBV9
CDR3: CASSIDRDYEQYF
DNA: TGTGCCAGCAGCATAGACAGGGACTACGAGCAGTACTTC

size: many
D: TRBD1
J: TRBJ1-1
V: TRBV7-2
CDR3: CASSLWTGGMNTEAFF
DNA: TGTGCCAGCAGCCTGTGGACAGGGGGGATGAACACTGAAGCTTTCTTT

size: -
D: TRBD2
J: TRBJ2-1
V: TRBV6-7
CDR3: CARIQVAGGRDEQFF
DNA: TGTGCCAGGATTCAAGTAGCGGGAGGGCGGGATGAGCAGTTCTTC

size: few
D: TRBD2
J: TRBJ2-3
V: TRBV7-2
CDR3: CASSIRTSGRVDTQYF
DNA: TGTGCCAGCAGCATTCGGACTAGCGGGAGGGTAGATACGCAGTATTTT

size: few
D: TRBD1
J: TRBJ1-4
V: TRBV6-1
CDR3: CASSDGQGREKLFF
DNA: TGTGCCAGCAGTGATGGACAGGGCAGGGAAAAACTGTTTTTT

size: many
D: -
J: TRBJ1-1
V: TRBV29-1
CDR3: CSVVGDTEAFF
DNA: TGCAGCGTTGTAGGGGATACTGAAGCTTTCTTT

size: -
D: -
J: TRBJ2-4
V: TRBV6-1
CDR3: CASSGPGGALAKNIQYF
DNA: TGTGCCAGCAGTGGGCCAGGGGGGGCACTAGCCAAAAACATTCAGTACTTC

size: -
D: TRBD1
J: TRBJ1-3
V: TRBV4-1
CDR3: CASSLQAGGSGNTIYF
DNA: TGCGCCAGCAGCCTTCAAGCAGGGGGATCTGGAAACACCATATATTTT

size: many
D: -
J: TRBJ1-1
V: TRBV29-1
CDR3: CSVSWNTEAFF
DNA: TGCAGCGTTTCTTGGAACACTGAAGCTTTCTTT

size: many
D: -
J: TRBJ1-5
V: TRBV15
CDR3: CATSSIRGSNQPQHF
DNA: TGTGCCACCAGCAGCATAAGGGGTAGCAATCAGCCCCAGCATTTT

size: -
D: -
J: TRBJ2-3
V: TRBV12-3/TRBV12-4
CDR3: CASSDRDLKPDTQYF
DNA: TGTGCCAGCAGTGACCGGGACCTTAAGCCAGATACGCAGTATTTT

size: -
D: TRBD2
J: TRBJ2-7
V: TRBV6-2/TRBV6-3
CDR3: CASRSGLAGYEQNF
DNA: TGTGCCAGCAGAAGCGGACTAGCCGGGTACGAGCAGAACTTC

size: -
D: -
J: TRBJ1-2
V: TRBV7-9
CDR3: CASSLGNSNYGYTF
DNA: TGTGCCAGCAGCCTAGGGAACTCTAACTATGGCTACACCTTC

size: -
D: -
J: TRBJ1-4
V: TRBV5-8
CDR3: CASSFDSNEKLFF
DNA: TGTGCCAGCAGCTTTGACAGTAATGAAAAACTGTTTTTT

size: -
D: TRBD1
J: TRBJ1-4
V: TRBV11-2
CDR3: CASSSSGGAREKLFF
DNA: TGTGCCAGCAGCTCGTCAGGGGGCGCAAGAGAAAAACTGTTTTTT

size: many
D: TRBD1
J: TRBJ2-7
V: TRBV6-5
CDR3: CASSWDSYEQYF
DNA: TGTGCCAGCAGCTGGGACAGCTACGAGCAGTACTTC

size: few
D: TRBD2
J: TRBJ2-7
V: TRBV20-1
CDR3: CSALPPAGAHEQYF
DNA: TGCAGTGCGTTACCTCCTGCGGGAGCCCACGAGCAGTACTTC

size: few
D: -
J: TRBJ2-1
V: TRBV7-3
CDR3: CASSSATYNEQFF
DNA: TGTGCCAGCAGCTCCGCGACCTACAATGAGCAGTTCTTC

size: -
D: -
J: TRBJ2-1
V: TRBV28
CDR3: CASSPPPGSEGNEQFF
DNA: TGTGCCAGCAGTCCCCCCCCGGGCTCCGAAGGCAATGAGCAGTTCTTC